This TCR beta chain was captured by sequencing in a study of blood T cells in healthy people across ages. On this clonotype: Its antigen is as yet unknown.

It was with a sample-barcoded 5' primer and a J-beta primer mix that a second PCR of roughly 7 to 12 cycles was run. Every cDNA was tagged by a template-switch adaptor with 12 random nucleotides. TCRdb passed the 5' RACE reads through MiXCR, listing each CDR3 protein once. The sample consists of 1,300,000 or so distinct CDR3 sequences, 59% of them appearing once. Whole-study results and caveats: With naive T cell percentage, TCR beta diversity showed a strong correlation. Greater diversity and more naive CD4+ cells were seen in long-lived donors than in aged donors.

The source material was blood. This clonotype was obtained from a man between 18 and 35 years old in good health.

CDR3 bases: TGTGCCAGTTTTCTACTCGGGGGGGCTGAGACCCAGTACTTC. Its translation is CASFLLGGAETQYF. The chain is built from TRBV12-3 or TRBV12-4 and TRBJ2-7, with TRBD2 identical over 8 bases. The J call may be wrong; the DNA end is better matched by TRBJ2-5. CDR3 length equals 14 residues.